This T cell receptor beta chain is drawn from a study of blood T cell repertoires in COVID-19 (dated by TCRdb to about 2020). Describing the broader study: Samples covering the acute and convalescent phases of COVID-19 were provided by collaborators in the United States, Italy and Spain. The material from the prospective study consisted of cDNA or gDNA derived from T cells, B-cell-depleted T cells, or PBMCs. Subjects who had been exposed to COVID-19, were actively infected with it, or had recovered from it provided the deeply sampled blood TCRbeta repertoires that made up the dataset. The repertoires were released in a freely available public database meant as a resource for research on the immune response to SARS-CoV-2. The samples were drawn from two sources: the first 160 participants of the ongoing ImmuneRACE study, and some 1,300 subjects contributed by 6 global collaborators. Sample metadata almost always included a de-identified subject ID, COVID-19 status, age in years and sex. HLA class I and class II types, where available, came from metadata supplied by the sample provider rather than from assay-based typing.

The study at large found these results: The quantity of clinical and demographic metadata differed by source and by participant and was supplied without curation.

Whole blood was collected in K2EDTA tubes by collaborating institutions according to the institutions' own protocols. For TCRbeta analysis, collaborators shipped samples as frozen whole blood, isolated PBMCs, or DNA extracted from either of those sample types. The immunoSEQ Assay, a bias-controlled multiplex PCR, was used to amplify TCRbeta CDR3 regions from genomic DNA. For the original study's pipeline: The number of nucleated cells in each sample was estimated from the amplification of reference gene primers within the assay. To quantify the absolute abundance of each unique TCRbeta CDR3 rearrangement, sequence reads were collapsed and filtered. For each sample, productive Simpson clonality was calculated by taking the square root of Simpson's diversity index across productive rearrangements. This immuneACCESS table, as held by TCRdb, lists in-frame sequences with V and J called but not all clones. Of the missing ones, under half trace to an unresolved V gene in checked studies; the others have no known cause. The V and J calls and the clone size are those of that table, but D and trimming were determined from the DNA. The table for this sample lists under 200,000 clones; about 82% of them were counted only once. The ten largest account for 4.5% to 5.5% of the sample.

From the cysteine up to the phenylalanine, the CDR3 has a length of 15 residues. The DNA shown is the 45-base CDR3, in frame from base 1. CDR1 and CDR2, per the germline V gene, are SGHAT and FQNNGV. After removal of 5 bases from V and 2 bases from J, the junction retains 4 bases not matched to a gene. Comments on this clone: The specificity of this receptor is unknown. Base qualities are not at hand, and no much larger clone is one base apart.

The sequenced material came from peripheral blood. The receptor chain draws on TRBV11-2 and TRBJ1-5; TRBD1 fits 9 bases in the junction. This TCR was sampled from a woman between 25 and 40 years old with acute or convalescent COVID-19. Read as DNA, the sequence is TGTGCCAGCAGCGCGGACAGGGGAGGCAATCAGCCCCAGCATTTT. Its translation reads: CASSADRGGNQPQHF.